Below, 32 T cell receptor beta chains from the same sample are listed, as sequenced in a study of OX40 agonist ivuxolimab in advanced cancers. Using immunoSEQ multiplex PCR, the repertoire was profiled, and TCRdb retains in-frame clones only, with some absent. The sample has 45,000 to 60,000 clones, almost 90% seen once. Sequenced material: CD4+ or CD8+ T cells sorted from blood, taken in a trial of the OX40 agonist ivuxolimab. All receptors derive from an adult with an advanced solid tumor such as melanoma, head and neck, liver or kidney cancer.

V gene TRBV19 combines with J gene TRBJ2-4, with 7 bases that match TRBD1. The CDR3 extends over 16 amino acids. Germline trimming cut 5 bases from V and 5 bases from J; bases unmatched to any gene: 12. CDR1 and CDR2 (germline): LNHDA, SQIVND (reference sequence). The CDR3 DNA is TGTGCCAGTAGTGGTATTGACAGGGTATCCGAAAACATTCAGTACTTC. Translating gives CASSGIDRVSENIQYF.

This clone is classed as medium-sized. The chain recombines TRBV19 with TRBJ2-7; 7 positions match TRBD1. This CDR3 is built from 13 residues. Per germline, CDR1 LNHDA and CDR2 SQIVND (reference sequence). J was trimmed by 4 bases and V by 2 bases; bases with no gene match: 2. CDR3 region: CASSIPGGYEQYF. The CDR3 nucleotides are TGTGCCAGTAGTATACCAGGGGGATACGAGCAGTACTTC.

The V call is TRBV7-3, the J call TRBJ2-7; D gene ambiguous. CDR1 is SGHTA and CDR2 is FQGTGA in the germline V gene. The V end lost 3 bases, the J end lost 6 bases, and 12 bases lay between the germline ends. There are 13 residues in the CDR3. Here the CDR3 reads CASSFEGYGEQYF. The CDR3 coding sequence is TGTGCCAGCAGCTTCGAAGGGTATGGCGAGCAGTACTTC.

The chain couples TRBV11-2 to TRBJ2-1, with 7 nucleotides matching TRBD2. The ends lost 2 bases at V and 5 bases at J; junction bases unmatched: 6. This CDR3 comprises 15 residues. The germline V gene has CDR1 SGHAT and CDR2 FQNNGV. For the CDR3, the DNA is TGTGCCAGCAGCTTAACCGGGACTATCCACAATGAGCAGTTCTTC. Residues: CASSLTGTIHNEQFF.

This rearrangement joins TRBV6-6 to TRBJ2-3, with 7 nucleotides matching TRBD1. Germline V CDR1 and CDR2: MNHNY, SVGAGI (reference sequence). V lost 6 bases, J lost 1 base, and 4 bases stayed unmatched. The CDR3 covers 14 residues. Here the CDR3 DNA reads TGTGCCAGCAGATACAGGGGCGGCACAGATACGCAGTATTTT. This encodes CASRYRGGTDTQYF.

The rearrangement links TRBV6-1 to TRBJ2-3; tentatively, D is TRBD2 (6 bases). The CDR3 covers 14 residues. Germline V gene data show CDR1 as MNHNS and CDR2 as SASEGT. V lost 5 bases to trimming and J lost 5 bases, with 14 bases between them. Written as DNA, the CDR3 is TGTGCCAGCAGTTTCGGGAGTTTTAGAGATACGCAGTATTTT. Protein: CASSFGSFRDTQYF.

CDR3 amino acids: CASLAGDSYEQYF. In DNA, the CDR3 is TGTGCCAGTTTAGCGGGGGACTCCTACGAGCAGTACTTC. This rearrangement joins TRBV2 to TRBJ2-7; 9 bases map to TRBD2. Losses at the gene ends were 9 bases for V and 0 bases for J; bases not matched to a gene: 3. Germline-derived CDR1 and CDR2 are SNHLY and FYNNEI. The CDR3 has 13 residues.

The V and J genes are TRBV4-3 and TRBJ1-4; the match to TRBD1 covers 7 bases. Germline V gives CDR1 LGHNA, CDR2 YSLEER. The ends lost 4 bases at V and 7 bases at J; junction bases unmatched: 6. This CDR3 is 14 amino acids long. The CDR3 protein is CASSPAGQIEKLFF. The CDR3 DNA follows: TGCGCCAGCAGCCCCGCGGGACAGATTGAAAAACTGTTTTTT.

The chain is built from TRBV6-1 and TRBJ2-1, with TRBD2 identical over 13 bases. CDR1 is MNHNS and CDR2 is SASEGT in the germline V gene. Germline trimming cut 2 bases from V and 0 bases from J; bases unmatched to any gene: 1. This CDR3 comprises 17 residues. In nucleotides, the CDR3 is TGTGCCAGCAGTGAATGGACTAGCGGGGGCTCCTACAATGAGCAGTTCTTC. Its protein is CASSEWTSGGSYNEQFF.

Comment on this clone: The sample has other DNA sequences that encode this CDR3 too. The chain recombines TRBV6-1 with TRBJ2-7, with 7 bases matching TRBD2. Germline trimming cut 1 base from V and 3 bases from J; bases unmatched to any gene: 9. CDR3 length: 16 amino acids. From germline, CDR1 is MNHNS and CDR2 SASEGT. The CDR3 here is CASSEGRGESGYEQYF. CDR3 coding DNA: TGTGCCAGCAGTGAAGGTCGGGGGGAATCAGGCTACGAGCAGTACTTC.

The rearrangement uses TRBV30 and TRBJ2-1, with 10 bases matching TRBD2. Germline V gene lookup returns CDR1 GTSNPN and CDR2 SVGIG (reference sequence). The CDR3 runs 14 residues. Unmatched junction bases numbered 4, after V lost 5 bases and J lost 3 bases. The chain's CDR3 is CAWDRLAGYNEQFF. The CDR3, as DNA: TGTGCCTGGGATAGACTAGCGGGCTACAATGAGCAGTTCTTC.

The J gene is TRBJ1-5, the V gene TRBV19; D might be TRBD1 (5 bases). CDR1 and CDR2 (germline): LNHDA, SQIVND (reference sequence). Trimming pared 4 bases from V and 0 bases from J, leaving 7 bases between. This CDR3 has 14 amino acids. The CDR3 sequence: CASSRDRSNQPQHF. DNA for the CDR3: TGTGCCAGTAGTAGGGACCGTAGCAATCAGCCCCAGCATTTT.

The V call is TRBV18, the J call TRBJ2-7, with 7 positions matching TRBD2. The germline gives CDR1 KGHSH, CDR2 LQKENI. The CDR3 length is 17 residues. Trimming removed 3 bases from V and 7 bases from J; junction bases left unmatched: 18. This CDR3 is CASSPGISGSTNGEQYF. The CDR3 DNA is TGTGCCAGCTCACCGGGGATTAGCGGGTCTACTAACGGGGAGCAGTACTTC. The entire variable domain, with the rest obtained from reference TRBV18 and TRBJ2-7, is as follows: NAGVMQNPRHLVRRRGQEARLRCSPMKGHSHVYWYRQLPEEGLKFMVYLQKENIIDESGMPKERFSAEFPKEGPSILRIQQVVRGDSAAYFCASSPGISGSTNGEQYFGPGTRLTVT.

The count of this clone is one. The V call is TRBV19, the J call TRBJ1-2, with D unclear. V was cut by 6 bases and J by 7 bases, with 12 bases left in between. From germline, CDR1 is LNHDA and CDR2 SQIVND (reference sequence). This CDR3 is built from 12 residues. This CDR3 reads CASSFGGSGYTF. The CDR3 nucleotides read TGTGCCAGTAGCTTCGGTGGGTCTGGCTACACCTTC.

The gene calls are TRBV11-3 and TRBJ2-1; 7 nucleotides align to TRBD2. The CDR3 runs 17 residues. Germline-derived CDR1 and CDR2 are SGHNT and YENEEA. Germline trimming cut 6 bases from V and 7 bases from J; bases unmatched to any gene: 18. The CDR3 DNA reads TGTGCCAGCAGTATAGGGGAGGGAACATACTTAGCAAATGAGCAGTTCTTC. It encodes CASSIGEGTYLANEQFF. The variable domain in full, completed from reference TRBV11-3 and TRBJ2-1, reads EAGVVQSPRYKIIEKKQPVAFWCNPISGHNTLYWYLQNLGQGPELLIRYENEEAVDDSQLPKDRFSAERLKGVDSTLKIQPAELGDSAVYLCASSIGEGTYLANEQFFGPGTRLTVL.

The chain joins TRBV7-3 to TRBJ1-2; no reliable D call. Trimming took 4 bases from V and 1 from J, leaving 7 bases between them. The V gene's germline CDR1 is SGHTA and CDR2 FQGTGA. This CDR3 contains 13 residues. The DNA of the CDR3 is TGTGCCAGCAGCTCCGAGGTTAACTATGGCTACACCTTC. Amino acids: CASSSEVNYGYTF.

This chain uses TRBV29-1 with TRBJ2-7; 8 bases match TRBD2. The CDR3 length is 15 residues. V lost 5 bases, J lost 1 base, and 10 bases stayed unmatched. Germline loops: CDR1 SQVTM, CDR2 ANQGSEA. DNA of the CDR3: TGCAGCGTTTGGTTAGCGGGAAGGTTATCCTACGAGCAGTACTTC. It translates to CSVWLAGRLSYEQYF.

V and J are TRBV30 and TRBJ1-2; D is uncertain. CDR1 and CDR2 from the germline V gene are GTSNPN and SVGIG (reference sequence). The CDR3 contains 14 residues. Trimming removed 1 base from V and 4 bases from J, with 13 bases in between. Written as DNA, the CDR3 is TGTGCCTGGAGTGGCCCAAACAGTATCTATGGCTACACCTTC. It encodes CAWSGPNSIYGYTF. Using reference TRBV30 and TRBJ1-2 for the parts outside the CDR3, the full variable domain is SQTIHQWPATLVQPVGSPLSLECTVEGTSNPNLYWYRQAAGRGLQLLFYSVGIGQISSEVPQNLSASRPQDRQFILSSKKLLLSDSGFYLCAWSGPNSIYGYTFGSGTRLTVV.

This chain links TRBV5-1 with TRBJ2-2, with D possibly called TRBD1 or TRBD2 (6 bases each). Germline loops: CDR1 SGHRS, CDR2 YFSETQ. The germline V and J ends were trimmed by 0 bases and 3 bases, with 12 bases remaining between them. The CDR3 length is 16 residues. The CDR3 coding sequence is TGCGCCAGCAGCTTGGTTGGGGGGCGCGACACCGGGGAGCTGTTTTTT. The encoded protein is CASSLVGGRDTGELFF.

The CDR3 bases are TGTGCAAGTCGTCGAAACCGGTACACTAGCACCTACGAGCAGTACTTC. Its translation is CASRRNRYTSTYEQYF. The chain uses TRBV12-2 and TRBJ2-7; no DNA check was done on the table's D call, TRBD2. TRBV12-2 is termed a pseudogene. The CDR3 has 16 amino acids.

The V and J genes are TRBV11-2 and TRBJ2-1; 8 nucleotides agree with TRBD2. Germline V gives CDR1 SGHAT, CDR2 FQNNGV. Germline trimming cut 4 bases from V and 6 bases from J; bases unmatched to any gene: 14. CDR3 length: 17 amino acids. The CDR3 DNA reads as TGTGCCAGCAGCTACTCATTAGCGGGGAGGGGTAGCAATGAGCAGTTCTTC. Translation gives CASSYSLAGRGSNEQFF.

V gene TRBV5-4 combines with J gene TRBJ2-7; no firm D call. The CDR3 is 12 amino acids. Germline V gives CDR1 SGHNT, CDR2 YYREEE (reference sequence). Trimming shortened V by 4 bases and J by 7 bases, and 12 bases separated the two germline ends. CDR3 bases: TGTGCCAGCAGCCCCTTTGGTAGAGAGCAGTACTTC. Translating gives CASSPFGREQYF.

V gene TRBV19 combines with J gene TRBJ1-2; D not resolved. Looked up from germline, CDR1 is LNHDA and CDR2 is SQIVND (reference sequence). The ends were cut back, 5 bases at V and 3 bases at J, with 4 bases in the middle. The CDR3 is 11 amino acids. CDR3 coding DNA: TGTGCCAGTAGTCAAGACTATGGCTACACCTTC. It specifies CASSQDYGYTF.

The CDR3 loop reads CAIRTGGANTEAFF. The CDR3 DNA sequence: TGTGCCATCCGGACAGGGGGCGCGAACACTGAAGCTTTCTTT. The genes are TRBV10-3 and TRBJ1-1, with 11 bases aligning to TRBD1. The CDR3 extends over 14 amino acids. The J segment lost 1 base and the V segment lost 8 bases, leaving 3 bases of the junction unmatched. CDR1 is ENHRY and CDR2 is SYGVKD in the germline V gene.

The chain couples TRBV7-9 to TRBJ2-3, with 8 nucleotides matching TRBD1. The CDR3 has 14 residues. The V and J ends lost 2 bases and 10 bases, in that order; junction bases with no gene match: 8. CDR1 SEHNR and CDR2 FQNEAQ come from the germline V gene (reference sequence). In DNA form, the CDR3 reads TGTGCCAGCAGCTTAAACCAGGGGGCTGAGTCGCAGTATTTT. It translates to CASSLNQGAESQYF.

This clone has a single count. The chain combines TRBV29-1 with TRBJ2-7; TRBD2 might be the D (6 bases). Trimming removed 3 bases from V and 2 bases from J, with 8 bases in between. The CDR3 spans 12 residues. Germline-derived CDR1 and CDR2 are SQVTM and ANQGSEA. For the CDR3, the DNA is TGCAGCGTTGACGGGGGTCCCTACGAGCAGTACTTC. This translates into CSVDGGPYEQYF.

The J gene is TRBJ1-1, the V gene TRBV12-2. TRBV12-2 is classified as a pseudogene. This CDR3 region has 16 residues. As DNA, the CDR3 is TGTGCAAGTCGCTTAGCGACGGGGGGGCAGGGGACTGAAGCTTTCTTT. Translated: CASRLATGGQGTEAFF.

The rearrangement joins TRBV19 to TRBJ1-1; D is unclear. Germline V CDR1 and CDR2: LNHDA, SQIVND (reference sequence). The CDR3 length is 12 residues. The V end was cut by 5 bases, the J end by 3 bases, with 7 bases between. The CDR3 sequence is CASSLAHTEAFF. In nucleotides, the CDR3 is TGTGCCAGTAGTCTGGCCCACACTGAAGCTTTCTTT.

V is TRBV9 and J is TRBJ2-7; D is possibly TRBD1 (5 bases). The CDR3 covers 15 residues. The germline gives CDR1 SGDLS, CDR2 YYNGEE. Trimming stripped 0 bases from V and 0 bases from J, with 10 bases between. CDR3 coding DNA: TGTGCCAGCAGCGTAGGAGGACACGACTCCTACGAGCAGTACTTC. It specifies CASSVGGHDSYEQYF.

The chain links TRBV28 to TRBJ1-1; D not resolved. The CDR3 runs 15 residues. CDR1 MDHEN and CDR2 SYDVKM come from the germline V gene. V lost 5 bases and J lost 1, with 14 bases in between. The DNA for the CDR3 is TGTGCCAGCAGTCTCCCCTTGGCCCCGAACACTGAAGCTTTCTTT. This encodes CASSLPLAPNTEAFF.

The V call is TRBV5-1, the J call TRBJ2-7; D perhaps matches TRBD1 (5 bases). Looked up from germline, CDR1 is SGHRS and CDR2 is YFSETQ. There are 14 residues in the CDR3. Trimming pared 2 bases from V and 0 bases from J, leaving 9 bases between. CDR3 amino acids: CASSFRVNSYEQYF. In nucleotides, the CDR3 is TGCGCCAGCAGCTTCAGGGTGAACTCCTACGAGCAGTACTTC.

This chain joins TRBV5-1 and TRBJ1-4; D uncertain. V lost 9 bases and J 3 bases, leaving 15 bases between the germline ends. The germline V gene has CDR1 SGHRS and CDR2 YFSETQ. The CDR3 loop spans 14 amino acids. Here the CDR3 reads CATSPSVANEKLFF. In DNA form, the CDR3 reads TGCGCCACCTCCCCGAGCGTGGCTAATGAAAAACTGTTTTTT.